The 15 T cell receptor beta chains listed next were all sequenced from one sample in a study of a mutant IDH1 vaccine in newly diagnosed glioma. Regarding time point: week 23, last vaccination. Vaccination comprised doses that each held 300 ug of mutant IDH1 20-mer peptide, plus topical imiquimod. The table came from immunoSEQ multiplex PCR; TCRdb's copy has only in-frame clones and leaves some out. The profile shows 35,000 to 55,000 clones, around 84% of them singletons. These receptors' antigens are unknown. The material was PBMCs, obtained from a glioma patient whose treatment included an IDH1 peptide vaccine. The receptors here all came from a woman aged 18 to 35 with glioma. Some clones in this sample may be carry-over from other donors' samples.

The V gene is TRBV11-2, the J gene TRBJ1-2; 8 bases agree with TRBD1. The CDR3 consists of 13 residues. The V segment lost 1 base and the J segment 11 bases; nucleotides outside the gene matches: 6. Germline V gives CDR1 SGHAT, CDR2 FQNNGV. The chain's CDR3 is CASSLGTGHFYTF. The CDR3 coding sequence is TGTGCCAGCAGCTTAGGGACAGGGCATTTTTACACCTTC. Variable domain in full (rest from reference TRBV11-2 and TRBJ1-2): EAGVAQSPRYKIIEKRQSVAFWCNPISGHATLYWYQQILGQGPKLLIQFQNNGVVDDSQLPKDRFSAERLKGVDSTLKIQPAKLEDSAVYLCASSLGTGHFYTFGSGTRLTVV.

The rearrangement links TRBV19 to TRBJ2-5; the match to TRBD1 covers 7 bases. The J segment lost 2 bases and the V segment lost 5 bases, leaving 8 bases of the junction unmatched. There are 15 residues in the CDR3. CDR1 LNHDA and CDR2 SQIVND come from the germline V gene (reference sequence). The CDR3 DNA reads TGTGCCAGTAGTCCCTGGACAGGCATACAAGAGACCCAGTACTTC. This codes for CASSPWTGIQETQYF.

Here the CDR3 reads CASSSFLREQFF. CDR3 in DNA: TGTGCCAGTAGTTCCTTCTTGCGTGAGCAGTTCTTC. This chain links TRBV19 with TRBJ2-1; no definite D call. The V gene lost 5 bases and the J gene lost 9 bases, with 11 bases spanning the gap. This CDR3 has 12 residues. CDR1 and CDR2 (germline): LNHDA, SQIVND (reference sequence).

The gene calls are TRBV5-6 and TRBJ1-4; 8 bases line up with TRBD1. The CDR3 loop spans 18 amino acids. V shed 2 bases, J shed 0 bases, and the junction held 9 bases outside the gene matches. In germline, CDR1 is SGHDT, CDR2 YYEEEE. The CDR3 coding sequence is TGTGCCAGCAGCTTTTCAGGGGGCGCAAAAGCAACTAATGAAAAACTGTTTTTT. Protein sequence: CASSFSGGAKATNEKLFF. Complete variable domain (other parts from reference TRBV5-6 and TRBJ1-4): DAGVTQSPTHLIKTRGQQVTLRCSPKSGHDTVSWYQQALGQGPQFIFQYYEEEERQRGNFPDRFSGHQFPNYSSELNVNALLLGDSALYLCASSFSGGAKATNEKLFFGSGTQLSVL.

The CDR3 coding sequence is TGTGCCAGCAGCCTCCGGGACAGAGTGAGAGGAGAGACCCAGTACTTC. It yields the protein CASSLRDRVRGETQYF. V usage is TRBV7-9 and J usage is TRBJ2-5; 7 bases are a match to TRBD1. Germline CDR1 and CDR2: SEHNR and FQNEAQ (reference sequence). This CDR3 has 16 amino acids. Losses at the gene ends were 5 bases for V and 4 bases for J; bases not matched to a gene: 13.

This sequence joins TRBV18 and TRBJ1-1; TRBD1 might be the D (6 bases). The CDR3 spans 13 residues. V lost 6 bases and J 7 bases, leaving 15 bases between the germline ends. Germline V gives CDR1 KGHSH, CDR2 LQKENI. The CDR3 sequence is CASSQGQNGEAFF. Here the CDR3 DNA reads TGTGCCAGCTCCCAGGGACAAAACGGTGAAGCTTTCTTT.

The chain is built from TRBV6-6 and TRBJ2-7, with TRBD1 matching 7 bases. The V and J ends lost 5 bases and 6 bases, in that order; junction bases with no gene match: 4. The CDR3 is 12 residues long. Germline V CDR1 and CDR2: MNHNY, SVGAGI (reference sequence). CDR3: CASSRGQPEQYF. CDR3 sequence (DNA): TGTGCCAGCAGTAGGGGACAGCCCGAGCAGTACTTC.

This chain links TRBV21-1 with TRBJ1-2. TRBV21-1 is noted as a pseudogene. There are 14 residues in the CDR3. The CDR3 protein is CASGGEKGNYGYTF. Here the CDR3 DNA reads TGTGCCAGCGGAGGGGAGAAGGGTAACTATGGCTACACCTTC.

The rearrangement links TRBV19 to TRBJ1-1, with 9 bases lining up with TRBD1. This CDR3 has 18 amino acids. The ends lost 6 bases at V and 3 bases at J; junction bases unmatched: 17. Germline values: CDR1 LNHDA, CDR2 SQIVND (reference sequence). CDR3 sequence (DNA): TGTGCCAGTAGCTACGGCCGGGGGACAGGGAGGAGGTACACTGAAGCTTTCTTT. This translates into CASSYGRGTGRRYTEAFF.

This clone was seen more than once but under ten times. V is TRBV29-1 and J is TRBJ2-7; TRBD1 matches 9 bases. The junction had 4 bases not matched to a gene; V was cut back by 6 bases and J by 4 bases. This CDR3 has 12 amino acids. Germline loops: CDR1 SQVTM, CDR2 ANQGSEA. The chain's CDR3 is CSVAGTGYEQYF. The CDR3 coding sequence is TGCAGCGTAGCCGGGACAGGGTACGAGCAGTACTTC.

This clone has only a few counts. The genes are TRBV5-1 and TRBJ1-1; possible D gene TRBD1, 6 bases. V was trimmed by 0 bases and J by 5 bases, leaving 17 bases between them. Germline CDR1 reads SGHRS; CDR2 reads YFSETQ. The CDR3 extends over 16 amino acids. This CDR3 is CASSLGTKQGYTEAFF. CDR3 nucleotide sequence: TGCGCCAGCAGCTTGGGGACTAAACAGGGATATACTGAAGCTTTCTTT.

The chain uses TRBV30 and TRBJ1-2; D may be TRBD1 (5 bases). Germline V gene sequence: CDR1 GTSNPN, CDR2 SVGIG (reference sequence). This CDR3 region has 14 residues. With 5 bases removed from V and 4 bases from J, the gap between germline ends came to 17 bases. The CDR3 is CAWVGGAAAYGYTF. In DNA, the CDR3 is TGTGCCTGGGTGGGGGGAGCGGCCGCCTATGGCTACACCTTC.

This clone was seen just once. The V call is TRBV27, the J call TRBJ1-2; 7 nucleotides line up with TRBD1. CDR1 is MNHEY and CDR2 is SMNVEV in the germline V gene (reference sequence). The CDR3 is 17 residues long. V was pared by 5 bases and J by 2 bases, with 14 bases of the junction left unmatched. The CDR3 DNA sequence: TGTGCCAGCAGTGCCCGATTTACCCGGGACAGCAACTATGGCTACACCTTC. Translated: CASSARFTRDSNYGYTF.

This clone was counted between two and nine times. This sequence joins TRBV7-9 and TRBJ1-4, with D possibly being TRBD1 (6 bases). CDR3 length: 16 amino acids. The germline V and J ends were trimmed by 5 bases and 5 bases, with 18 bases remaining between them. CDR1 and CDR2 (germline): SEHNR, FQNEAQ (reference sequence). The CDR3 DNA reads as TGTGCCAGCAGCAACCCTTACAGGGAGAAGAATGAAAAACTGTTTTTT. Translated: CASSNPYREKNEKLFF.

CDR3 nucleotides: TGTGCCAGTACATCCGACAGGGGATATGGCTACACCTTC. Encoded protein: CASTSDRGYGYTF. The genes are TRBV19 and TRBJ1-2; 8 bases fit TRBD1. The CDR3 is made up of 13 amino acids. Losses at the gene ends were 7 bases for V and 5 bases for J; bases not matched to a gene: 6. Per the germline V gene, CDR1 is LNHDA and CDR2 is SQIVND (reference sequence).